These 8 T cell receptor beta chains share one sample of origin, sequenced in a study of cytomegalovirus exposure and HLA in healthy donors. Primers included in the PCR were 60 Vbeta and 13 Jbeta primers. Clones were read by immunoSEQ multiplex PCR, and TCRdb kept only the in-frame ones, dropping some. The table lists some 150,000 clones, over 80% of them singletons. The sequenced material came from PBMCs. The source is a woman in her 30s in good health and CMV-seronegative.

The sample holds a few counts of this clone. V gene TRBV5-4 combines with J gene TRBJ1-1; the D is unclear. Trimming took off 4 bases at V and 1 base at J, with 8 bases between the two ends. CDR3 length equals 13 residues. The germline V gene has CDR1 SGHNT and CDR2 YYREEE (reference sequence). The CDR3 protein is CASSVPRNTEAFF. CDR3 DNA: TGTGCCAGCAGCGTCCCCCGGAACACTGAAGCTTTCTTT.

V and J are TRBV11-2 and TRBJ2-2, with a weak D call TRBD2 (6 bases). This CDR3 spans 14 amino acids. Germline V gene sequence: CDR1 SGHAT, CDR2 FQNNGV. The germline V and J ends were trimmed by 2 bases and 7 bases, with 11 bases remaining between them. CDR3 sequence reads: CASSLRTGGGELFF. The CDR3, as DNA: TGTGCCAGCAGCTTACGTACCGGGGGCGGGGAGCTGTTTTTT.

The V call is TRBV6-6, the J call TRBJ1-2; TRBD1 agrees at 11 bases. This CDR3 is built from 14 residues. J lost 7 bases, V lost 6 bases, and 7 bases had no gene match. From germline, CDR1 is MNHNY and CDR2 SVGAGI (reference sequence). Here the CDR3 DNA reads TGTGCCAGCAGCCTCGGGACAGGGGGAATTGGCTACACCTTC. It specifies CASSLGTGGIGYTF.

V and J are TRBV11-2 and TRBJ1-5; D is possibly TRBD1 (5 bases). Germline values: CDR1 SGHAT, CDR2 FQNNGV. This CDR3 region has 15 residues. The V gene lost 1 base and the J gene lost 2 bases, with 9 bases spanning the gap. The CDR3 is CASSLGGWGNQPQHF. The CDR3 DNA follows: TGTGCCAGCAGCTTAGGGGGCTGGGGCAATCAGCCCCAGCATTTT.

This clone has just one count. This sequence joins TRBV5-1 and TRBJ2-1, with TRBD2 matching 13 bases. The germline gives CDR1 SGHRS, CDR2 YFSETQ. The CDR3 has 16 amino acids. V shed 4 bases and J 3 bases; nucleotides not matched to a gene: 4. The CDR3 is CASSQTSGRNYNEQFF. The DNA of the CDR3 is TGCGCCAGCAGCCAGACTAGCGGGAGGAACTACAATGAGCAGTTCTTC.

V usage is TRBV9 and J usage is TRBJ2-2, with TRBD1 as a possible D gene (7 bases). Deletions cut 3 bases from V and 5 bases from J, with 14 bases between. The CDR3 loop spans 15 amino acids. Germline V gene data show CDR1 as SGDLS and CDR2 as YYNGEE. The CDR3 protein is CASSALTGRTGELFF. CDR3 nucleotide sequence: TGTGCCAGCAGCGCCCTGACAGGGAGGACCGGGGAGCTGTTTTTT.

This CDR3 reads CASSLELLAGVPEQFF. The CDR3 region has the DNA TGCGCCAGCAGCTTGGAACTCCTAGCGGGAGTACCTGAGCAGTTCTTC. The gene calls are TRBV5-1 and TRBJ2-1; 10 nucleotides align to TRBD2. Germline V gene sequence: CDR1 SGHRS, CDR2 YFSETQ. This CDR3 region has 16 residues. V shed 0 bases and J 9 bases; nucleotides not matched to a gene: 9.

Note on this clone: One end of the junction fails to match germline, which may point to a read error. This specimen includes other DNA sequences encoding the same CDR3. The chain is built from TRBV2 and TRBJ1-3; TRBD1 aligns across 8 bases. Per the germline V gene, CDR1 is SNHLY and CDR2 is FYNNEI. The CDR3 runs 16 residues. The CDR3 sequence: CASTQTGAFSGNTIYF. CDR3 DNA: TGTGCTAGCACCCAGACAGGGGCCTTCTCTGGAAACACCATATATTTT.